A selection of T cell receptor beta chains follows, all from one sample in a study of CD8+ T cells in alopecia areata. The protocol was immunoSEQ multiplex PCR, while the TCRdb copy is restricted to in-frame clones and leaves out a portion. Of roughly 150,000 clones listed, roughly 50% are singletons. Sequenced input: CD4+ T cells sorted from blood. Every receptor here comes from a human donor in good health. CDR3s include the opening cysteine and the closing phenylalanine or tryptophan. The D gene is left open where the match is weak. The listing skips clone size in some rows; elsewhere it reads once, few, many or a size class.

clone_size	cdr3_length	d_call	v_call	j_call	cdr3_aa	cdr3_nt
-	15	-	TRBV6-1	TRBJ2-7	CASSGRANNPREQYF	TGTGCCAGCAGTGGTCGGGCCAATAACCCGAGGGAGCAGTACTTC
-	17	TRBD2	TRBV5-1	TRBJ2-7	CASSSAFKASGAYEQYF	TGCGCCAGCAGCTCTGCTTTTAAGGCTAGCGGGGCCTACGAGCAGTACTTC
many	17	TRBD2	TRBV7-9	TRBJ2-1	CASSPTRAAGGLNEQFF	TGTGCCAGCAGCCCCACCAGGGCTGCGGGAGGATTAAATGAGCAGTTCTTC
-	13	-	TRBV29-1	TRBJ2-7	CSGASRGGYEQYF	TGCAGCGGCGCATCCAGGGGAGGCTACGAGCAGTACTTC
-	14	-	TRBV7-7	TRBJ2-5	CASSLGGTWETQYF	TGTGCTAGCAGCTTAGGGGGGACGTGGGAGACCCAGTACTTC
-	14	TRBD2	TRBV5-1	TRBJ2-7	CASSAWTSGYEQYF	TGCGCCAGCAGCGCCTGGACTAGCGGCTACGAGCAGTACTTC
-	13	-	TRBV5-4	TRBJ2-5	CASSLGQRETQYF	TGTGCCAGCAGCTTGGGACAAAGGGAGACCCAGTACTTC
few	14	-	TRBV6-1	TRBJ1-5	CASSEQGGHQPQHF	TGTGCCAGCAGTGAACAGGGTGGGCATCAGCCCCAGCATTTT
-	14	-	TRBV5-1	TRBJ2-5	CASSTSGDQETQYF	TGCGCCAGCAGCACCTCAGGGGATCAAGAGACCCAGTACTTC
-	13	-	TRBV29-1	TRBJ2-3	CSVSTSVRDTQYF	TGCAGCGTCTCCACGTCAGTACGCGATACGCAGTATTTT
-	12	-	TRBV11-2	TRBJ2-7	CASSLGLYEQYF	TGTGCCAGCAGCCTGGGACTGTACGAGCAGTACTTC
-	13	TRBD1	TRBV4-1	TRBJ2-1	CASIDDRVNEQFF	TGCGCCAGCATCGACGACAGGGTTAATGAGCAGTTCTTC
-	13	-	TRBV5-1	TRBJ2-1	CASSLASGAGQFF	TGCGCCAGCAGCTTGGCCTCAGGGGCTGGGCAGTTCTTC
-	14	TRBD1	TRBV12-5	TRBJ1-5	CASGRGQIGQPQHF	TGTGCTAGTGGCCGGGGACAGATCGGTCAGCCCCAGCATTTT
-	16	-	TRBV23-1	TRBJ2-7	CASSPTPGRTAYEQYF	TGCGCCAGCAGTCCTACGCCGGGCCGGACAGCCTACGAGCAGTACTTC
-	13	TRBD2	TRBV30	TRBJ2-1	CAWGLAVWGEQFF	TGTGCCTGGGGACTAGCGGTTTGGGGTGAGCAGTTCTTC
-	12	-	TRBV25-1	TRBJ1-2	CASSEILGGYTF	TGTGCCAGCAGTGAAATACTGGGTGGCTACACCTTC
-	16	-	TRBV19	TRBJ2-6	CASTMRGGTGANVLTF	TGTGCCAGTACCATGAGGGGGGGAACTGGGGCCAACGTCCTGACTTTC
few	13	-	TRBV30	TRBJ2-3	CAWTARGTDTQYF	TGTGCCTGGACCGCGAGAGGTACAGATACGCAGTATTTT
-	17	TRBD2	TRBV15	TRBJ2-3	CATSRDLTSGTKDTQYF	TGTGCCACCAGCAGAGACTTAACTAGCGGGACCAAAGATACGCAGTATTTT
many	15	-	TRBV29-1	TRBJ1-1	CSVPLGGQPNTEAFF	TGCAGCGTCCCCCTCGGCGGACAGCCGAACACTGAAGCTTTCTTT
-	15	-	TRBV6-1	TRBJ1-5	CASTGEGARNQPQHF	TGTGCCAGCACCGGGGAAGGGGCTCGCAATCAGCCCCAGCATTTT
few	15	-	TRBV5-1	TRBJ1-2	CASSFGDSVIYGYTF	TGCGCCAGCAGCTTCGGTGACAGCGTCATTTATGGCTACACCTTC
once	15	-	TRBV30	TRBJ2-3	CAWSVRNRGADTQYF	TGTGCCTGGAGTGTACGGAATAGGGGGGCAGATACGCAGTATTTT
-	12	-	TRBV28	TRBJ2-5	CASSSNLETQYF	TGTGCCAGCAGCTCCAACCTCGAGACCCAGTACTTC
once	14	-	TRBV7-4	TRBJ2-7	CASSLAEGCYEQYF	TGTGCCAGCAGCTTAGCGGAAGGATGCTACGAGCAGTACTTC
-	15	TRBD2	TRBV6-5	TRBJ2-7	CASSYSLAGNYEQYF	TGTGCCAGCAGTTACTCCCTAGCGGGAAACTACGAGCAGTACTTC
-	15	TRBD2	TRBV4-1	TRBJ2-2	CASSQGLATTGELFF	TGCGCCAGCAGCCAAGGACTAGCGACCACCGGGGAGCTGTTTTTT
few	15	-	TRBV19	TRBJ1-5	CASSIDRGGNQPQHF	TGTGCCAGTAGTATAGACCGGGGTGGCAATCAGCCCCAGCATTTT
-	12	-	TRBV29-1	TRBJ2-7	CSTRTGPYEQYF	TGCAGCACGAGGACTGGCCCCTACGAGCAGTACTTC
-	16	-	TRBV25-1	TRBJ1-1	CASSEYGTGRETEAFF	TGTGCCAGCAGTGAATATGGAACAGGGCGGGAGACTGAAGCTTTCTTT
-	15	TRBD2	TRBV29-1	TRBJ2-1	CSVEAGTSGYNEQFF	TGCAGCGTTGAAGCCGGGACTAGCGGCTACAATGAGCAGTTCTTC
few	15	TRBD1	TRBV18	TRBJ1-2	CASSPGQGAGYGYTF	TGTGCCAGCTCACCGGGACAGGGGGCAGGCTATGGCTACACCTTC
few	12	-	TRBV29-1	TRBJ1-2	CSVGQANYGYTF	TGCAGCGTTGGACAGGCGAACTATGGCTACACCTTC
-	15	TRBD1	TRBV11-2	TRBJ2-7	CASSIGRDRVHEQYF	TGTGCCAGCAGCATCGGCCGGGACAGGGTTCACGAGCAGTACTTC
few	15	-	TRBV28	TRBJ1-5	CASSWGSSTGVAQHF	TGTGCCAGCAGTTGGGGGAGCAGCACTGGGGTAGCCCAGCATTTT
few	13	-	TRBV29-1	TRBJ1-1	CSVGDRRRTEAFF	TGCAGCGTTGGCGACAGGCGAAGGACTGAAGCTTTCTTT
-	12	-	TRBV5-4	TRBJ2-1	CASSGNYNEQFF	TGTGCCAGCAGCGGGAATTACAATGAGCAGTTCTTC
-	13	TRBD1	TRBV30	TRBJ1-1	CAWTGQMNTEAFF	TGTGCCTGGACGGGACAGATGAACACTGAAGCTTTCTTT
-	15	-	TRBV10-3	TRBJ2-3	CAISESVATGNTQYF	TGTGCCATCAGTGAGTCCGTCGCGACGGGGAATACGCAGTATTTT
few	12	-	TRBV28	TRBJ1-1	CASIGQTTEAFF	TGTGCCAGCATAGGTCAGACAACTGAAGCTTTCTTT
few	11	-	TRBV7-2	TRBJ2-4	CASSSTAIQYF	TGTGCCAGCAGCTCTACTGCCATTCAGTACTTC
-	15	TRBD1	TRBV28	TRBJ2-7	CASSPQETGTYEQYF	TGTGCCAGCAGTCCACAAGAGACAGGGACCTACGAGCAGTACTTC
-	12	-	TRBV29-1	TRBJ1-3	CSYSDSGNTIYF	TGCAGCTACTCAGACTCTGGAAACACCATATATTTT
-	15	TRBD2	TRBV7-2	TRBJ2-5	CASSLATGGWETQYF	TGTGCCAGCAGCTTAGCGACGGGAGGCTGGGAGACCCAGTACTTC
-	14	-	TRBV6-5	TRBJ1-1	CASSYGGSITEAFF	TGTGCCAGCAGTTACGGAGGGTCAATCACTGAAGCTTTCTTT
few	17	TRBD2	TRBV5-4	TRBJ2-2	CASSLGLAGYLSGELFF	TGTGCCAGCAGCTTGGGGCTAGCGGGATACCTGTCCGGGGAGCTGTTTTTT
few	14	-	TRBV5-6	TRBJ2-7	CASSRRDTFYEQYF	TGTGCCAGCAGCCGCCGGGACACCTTCTACGAGCAGTACTTC
few	16	TRBD2	TRBV29-1	TRBJ2-5	CSVEYPAGVSQETQYF	TGCAGCGTTGAATATCCGGCGGGAGTATCCCAAGAGACCCAGTACTTC
-	18	-	TRBV6-1	TRBJ1-5	CASSGVVTGSVGNQPQHF	TGTGCCAGCAGTGGTGTCGTGACAGGATCGGTTGGCAATCAGCCCCAGCATTTT
-	13	-	TRBV11-1	TRBJ2-7	CASSPRLSYEQYF	TGTGCCAGCAGCCCTAGACTATCCTACGAGCAGTACTTC
-	19	-	TRBV28	TRBJ2-6	CASSSLRVFMSSGANVLTF	TGTGCCAGCAGTTCCCTGAGGGTGTTCATGAGCTCTGGGGCCAACGTCCTGACTTTC
-	12	-	TRBV29-1	TRBJ1-1	CSVVGGYTEAFF	TGCAGCGTTGTAGGCGGATACACTGAAGCTTTCTTT
many	15	-	TRBV28	TRBJ2-3	CASSFRGYSTDTQYF	TGTGCCAGCAGCTTTAGGGGTTATAGCACAGATACGCAGTATTTT
-	15	-	TRBV28	TRBJ1-1	CASRPLGQGDTEAFF	TGTGCCAGCAGGCCCCTGGGCCAAGGAGACACTGAAGCTTTCTTT
-	15	TRBD1	TRBV29-1	TRBJ2-4	CSAIPGQGAKNIQYF	TGCAGCGCCATTCCGGGACAGGGGGCCAAAAACATTCAGTACTTC
-	14	TRBD1	TRBV29-1	TRBJ1-5	CSVGDGTGVQPQHF	TGCAGCGTTGGAGATGGGACAGGGGTTCAGCCCCAGCATTTT
-	13	-	TRBV29-1	TRBJ2-7	CSVKGRLRNEQYF	TGCAGCGTTAAGGGACGGCTGCGGAACGAGCAGTACTTC